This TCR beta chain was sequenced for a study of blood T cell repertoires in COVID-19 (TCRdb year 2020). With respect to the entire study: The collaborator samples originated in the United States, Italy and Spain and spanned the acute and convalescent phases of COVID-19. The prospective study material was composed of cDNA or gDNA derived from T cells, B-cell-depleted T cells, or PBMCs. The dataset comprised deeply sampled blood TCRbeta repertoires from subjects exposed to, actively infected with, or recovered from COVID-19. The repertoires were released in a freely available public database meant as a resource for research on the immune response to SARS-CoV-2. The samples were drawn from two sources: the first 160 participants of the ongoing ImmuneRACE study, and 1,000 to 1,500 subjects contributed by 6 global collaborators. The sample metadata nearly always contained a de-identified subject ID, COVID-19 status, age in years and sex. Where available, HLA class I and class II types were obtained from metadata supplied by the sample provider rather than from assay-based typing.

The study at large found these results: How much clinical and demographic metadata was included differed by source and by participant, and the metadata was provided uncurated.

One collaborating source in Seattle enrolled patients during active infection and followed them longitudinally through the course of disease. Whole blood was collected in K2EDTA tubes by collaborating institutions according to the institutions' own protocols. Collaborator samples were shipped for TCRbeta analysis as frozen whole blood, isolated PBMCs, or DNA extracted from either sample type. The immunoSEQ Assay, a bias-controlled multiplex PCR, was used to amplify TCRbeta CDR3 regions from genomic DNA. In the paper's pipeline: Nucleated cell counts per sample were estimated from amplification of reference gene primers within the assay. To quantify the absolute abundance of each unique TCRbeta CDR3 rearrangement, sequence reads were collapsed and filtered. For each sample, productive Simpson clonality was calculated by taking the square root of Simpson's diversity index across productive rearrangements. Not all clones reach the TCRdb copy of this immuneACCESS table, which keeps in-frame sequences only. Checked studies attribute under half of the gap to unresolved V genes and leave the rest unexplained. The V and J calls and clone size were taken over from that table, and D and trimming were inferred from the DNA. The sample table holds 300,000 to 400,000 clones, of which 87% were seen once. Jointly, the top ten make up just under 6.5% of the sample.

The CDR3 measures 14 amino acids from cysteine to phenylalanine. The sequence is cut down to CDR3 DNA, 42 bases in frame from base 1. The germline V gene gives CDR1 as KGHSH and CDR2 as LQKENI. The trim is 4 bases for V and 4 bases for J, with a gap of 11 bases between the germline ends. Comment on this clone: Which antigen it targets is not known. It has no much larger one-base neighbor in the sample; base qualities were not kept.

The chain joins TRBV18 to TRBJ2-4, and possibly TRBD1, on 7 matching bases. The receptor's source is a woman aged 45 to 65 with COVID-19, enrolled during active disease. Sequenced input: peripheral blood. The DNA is TGTGCCAGCTCACAGGGGGGACAGAAAAACATTCAGTACTTC. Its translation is CASSQGGQKNIQYF.